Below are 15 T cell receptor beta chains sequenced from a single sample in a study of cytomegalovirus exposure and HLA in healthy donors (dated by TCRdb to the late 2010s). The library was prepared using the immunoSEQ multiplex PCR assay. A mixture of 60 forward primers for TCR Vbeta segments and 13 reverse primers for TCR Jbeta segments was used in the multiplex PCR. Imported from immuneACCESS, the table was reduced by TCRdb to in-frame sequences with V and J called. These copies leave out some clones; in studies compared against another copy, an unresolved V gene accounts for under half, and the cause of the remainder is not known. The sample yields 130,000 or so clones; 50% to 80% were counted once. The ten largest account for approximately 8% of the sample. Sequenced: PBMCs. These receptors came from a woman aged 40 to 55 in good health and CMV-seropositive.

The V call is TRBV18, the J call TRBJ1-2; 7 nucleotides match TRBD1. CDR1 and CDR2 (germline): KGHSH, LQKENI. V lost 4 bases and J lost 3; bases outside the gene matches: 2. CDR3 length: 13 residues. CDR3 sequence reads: CASSLDRDYGYTF. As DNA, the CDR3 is TGTGCCAGCTCACTTGACAGGGACTATGGCTACACCTTC.

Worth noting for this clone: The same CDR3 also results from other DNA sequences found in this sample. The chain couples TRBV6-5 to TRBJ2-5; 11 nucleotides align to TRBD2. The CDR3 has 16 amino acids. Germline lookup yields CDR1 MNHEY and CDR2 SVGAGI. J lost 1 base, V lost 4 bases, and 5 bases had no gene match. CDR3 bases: TGTGCCAGCAGTTCGGGACTAGCGGCCCTCCAAGAGACCCAGTACTTC. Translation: CASSSGLAALQETQYF.

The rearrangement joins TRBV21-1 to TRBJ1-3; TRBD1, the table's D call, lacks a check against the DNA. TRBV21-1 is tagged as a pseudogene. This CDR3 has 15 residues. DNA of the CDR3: TGTGCCAGCACCACACGACAGGGAAGCGGAAACACCATATATTTT. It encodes CASTTRQGSGNTIYF.

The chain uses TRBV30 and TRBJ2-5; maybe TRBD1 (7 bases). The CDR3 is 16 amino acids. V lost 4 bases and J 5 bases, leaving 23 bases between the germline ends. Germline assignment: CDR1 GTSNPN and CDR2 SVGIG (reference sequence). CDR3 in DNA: TGTGCCTGGAAGGGGCTAGCGAGGGGGCCTTGGGAGACCCAGTACTTC. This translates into CAWKGLARGPWETQYF. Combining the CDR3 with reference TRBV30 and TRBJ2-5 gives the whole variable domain SQTIHQWPATLVQPVGSPLSLECTVEGTSNPNLYWYRQAAGRGLQLLFYSVGIGQISSEVPQNLSASRPQDRQFILSSKKLLLSDSGFYLCAWKGLARGPWETQYFGPGTRLLVL.

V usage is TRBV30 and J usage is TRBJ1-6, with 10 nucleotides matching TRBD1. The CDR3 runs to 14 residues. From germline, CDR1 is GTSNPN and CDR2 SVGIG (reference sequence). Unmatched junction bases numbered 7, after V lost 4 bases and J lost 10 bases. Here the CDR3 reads CAWNQPGQGSPLHF. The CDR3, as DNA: TGTGCCTGGAACCAACCGGGACAGGGGTCACCCCTCCACTTT.

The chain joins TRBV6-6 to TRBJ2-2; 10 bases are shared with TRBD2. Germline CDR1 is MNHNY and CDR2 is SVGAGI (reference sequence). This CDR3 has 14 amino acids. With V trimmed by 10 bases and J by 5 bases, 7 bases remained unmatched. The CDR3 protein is CAIVAGGGTGELFF. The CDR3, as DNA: TGTGCCATCGTAGCGGGAGGAGGGACCGGGGAGCTGTTTTTT.

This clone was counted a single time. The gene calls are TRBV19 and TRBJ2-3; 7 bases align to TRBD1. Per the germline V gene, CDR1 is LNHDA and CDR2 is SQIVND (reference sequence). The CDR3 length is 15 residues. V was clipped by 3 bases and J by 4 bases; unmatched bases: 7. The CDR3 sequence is CASSIQRQGADTQYF. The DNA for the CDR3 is TGTGCCAGTAGTATTCAGCGACAGGGCGCAGATACGCAGTATTTT.

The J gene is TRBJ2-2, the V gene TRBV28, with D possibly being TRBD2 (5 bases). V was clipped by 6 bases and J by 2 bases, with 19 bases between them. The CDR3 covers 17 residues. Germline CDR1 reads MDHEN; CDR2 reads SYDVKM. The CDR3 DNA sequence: TGTGCCAGCAGCCCTACTGGCCGGGGTTTTAACACCGGGGAGCTGTTTTTT. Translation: CASSPTGRGFNTGELFF.

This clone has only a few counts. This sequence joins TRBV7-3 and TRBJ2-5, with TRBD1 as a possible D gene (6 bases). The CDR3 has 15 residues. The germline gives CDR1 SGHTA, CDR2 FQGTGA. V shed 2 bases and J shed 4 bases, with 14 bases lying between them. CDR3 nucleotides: TGTGCCAGCAGCTTAGGGGGCGGCACCGGAGAGACCCAGTACTTC. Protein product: CASSLGGGTGETQYF.

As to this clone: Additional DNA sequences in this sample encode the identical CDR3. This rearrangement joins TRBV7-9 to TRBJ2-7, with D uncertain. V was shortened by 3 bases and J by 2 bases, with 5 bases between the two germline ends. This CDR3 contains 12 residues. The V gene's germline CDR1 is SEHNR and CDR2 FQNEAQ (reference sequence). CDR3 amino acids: CASSLTPYEQYF. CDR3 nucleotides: TGTGCCAGCAGCTTGACACCCTACGAGCAGTACTTC. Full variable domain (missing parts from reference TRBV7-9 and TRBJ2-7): DTGVSQNPRHKITKRGQNVTFRCDPISEHNRLYWYRQTLGQGPEFLTYFQNEAQLEKSRLLSDRFSAERPKGSFSTLEIQRTEQGDSAMYLCASSLTPYEQYFGPGTRLTVT.

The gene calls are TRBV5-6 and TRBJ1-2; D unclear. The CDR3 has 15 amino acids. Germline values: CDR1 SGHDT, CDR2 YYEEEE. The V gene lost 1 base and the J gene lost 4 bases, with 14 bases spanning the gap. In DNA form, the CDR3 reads TGTGCCAGCAGCTTGATCCAGGCCATCGGCTATGGCTACACCTTC. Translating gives CASSLIQAIGYGYTF. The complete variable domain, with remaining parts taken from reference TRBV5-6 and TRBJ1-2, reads DAGVTQSPTHLIKTRGQQVTLRCSPKSGHDTVSWYQQALGQGPQFIFQYYEEEERQRGNFPDRFSGHQFPNYSSELNVNALLLGDSALYLCASSLIQAIGYGYTFGSGTRLTVV.

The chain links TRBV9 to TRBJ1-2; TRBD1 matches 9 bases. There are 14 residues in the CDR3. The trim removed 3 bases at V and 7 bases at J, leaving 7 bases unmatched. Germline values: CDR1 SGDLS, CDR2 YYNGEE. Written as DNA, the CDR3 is TGTGCCAGCAGCGCCAGAAAACAGGGGGCTGGCTACACCTTC. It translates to CASSARKQGAGYTF.

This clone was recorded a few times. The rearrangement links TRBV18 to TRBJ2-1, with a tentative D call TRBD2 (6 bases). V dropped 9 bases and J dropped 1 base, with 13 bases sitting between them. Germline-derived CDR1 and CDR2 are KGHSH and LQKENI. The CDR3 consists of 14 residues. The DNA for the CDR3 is TGTGCCAGTGGAGGGGTAAGGTCCTACAATGAGCAGTTCTTC. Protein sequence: CASGGVRSYNEQFF.

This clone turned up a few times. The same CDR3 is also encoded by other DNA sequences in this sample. Here the CDR3 reads CASSQDPGGSTDTQYF. The CDR3 coding sequence is TGCGCCAGCAGCCAAGACCCGGGGGGTAGCACAGATACGCAGTATTTT. The rearrangement uses TRBV4-1 and TRBJ2-3, with TRBD2 matching over 7 bases. The trim removed 0 bases at V and 0 bases at J, leaving 3 bases unmatched. There are 16 residues in the CDR3. Per germline, CDR1 MGHRA and CDR2 YSYEKL.

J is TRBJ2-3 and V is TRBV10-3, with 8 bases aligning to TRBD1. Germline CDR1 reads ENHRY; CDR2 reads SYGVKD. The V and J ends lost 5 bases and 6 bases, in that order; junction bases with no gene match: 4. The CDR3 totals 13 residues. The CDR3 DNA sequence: TGTGCCATCAGTTTACAGGGGGGCGATACGCAGTATTTT. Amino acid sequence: CAISLQGGDTQYF.